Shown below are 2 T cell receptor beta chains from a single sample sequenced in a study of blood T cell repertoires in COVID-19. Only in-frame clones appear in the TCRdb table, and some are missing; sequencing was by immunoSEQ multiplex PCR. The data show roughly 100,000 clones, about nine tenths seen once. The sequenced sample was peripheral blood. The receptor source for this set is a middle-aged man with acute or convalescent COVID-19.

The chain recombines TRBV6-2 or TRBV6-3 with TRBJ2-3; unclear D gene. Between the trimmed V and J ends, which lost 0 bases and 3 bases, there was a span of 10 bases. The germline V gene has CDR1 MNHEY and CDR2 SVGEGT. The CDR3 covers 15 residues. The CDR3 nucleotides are TGTGCCAGCAGTTACTCTACCCAGAGGACAGATACGCAGTATTTT. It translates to CASSYSTQRTDTQYF.

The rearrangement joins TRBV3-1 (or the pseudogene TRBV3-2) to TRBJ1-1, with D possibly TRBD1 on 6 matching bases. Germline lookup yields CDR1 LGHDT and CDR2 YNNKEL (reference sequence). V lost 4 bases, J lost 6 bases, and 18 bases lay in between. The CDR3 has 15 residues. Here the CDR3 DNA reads TGTGCCAGCAGCCCCTATGGGCCTGGGGGCTCTGAAGCTTTCTTT. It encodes CASSPYGPGGSEAFF.